Below, one T cell receptor beta chain is given with its context. The antigen remains unidentified. The data belong to a study of OX40 agonist ivuxolimab in advanced cancers. Study-level points and caveats: Both blood CD4+ and CD8+ T cells showed clonal growth by week 6 at 0.1 to 3.0 mg/kg. The study found among the lowest clonal expansion in partial responders at 0.1-3.0 mg/kg.

Libraries were prepared by immunoSEQ multiplex PCR; TCRdb keeps only in-frame clonotypes and omits some of them. The table lists about 82,000 clones, just under 90% of them singletons. The TCR was taken from an adult with an advanced solid tumor such as melanoma, head and neck, liver or kidney cancer. This sample comprised CD4+ or CD8+ T cells sorted from blood, obtained in a trial of the OX40 agonist ivuxolimab.

CDR3 region: CASSDEGDYGYTF. CDR3 DNA sequence: TGCGCCAGCAGTGATGAGGGGGACTATGGCTACACCTTC. The V gene is TRBV5-1, the J gene TRBJ1-2; perhaps TRBD1 as D (6 bases). Trimming removed 5 bases at V and 3 bases at J, with 11 bases between. This CDR3 spans 13 amino acids. Looked up from germline, CDR1 is SGHRS and CDR2 is YFSETQ.